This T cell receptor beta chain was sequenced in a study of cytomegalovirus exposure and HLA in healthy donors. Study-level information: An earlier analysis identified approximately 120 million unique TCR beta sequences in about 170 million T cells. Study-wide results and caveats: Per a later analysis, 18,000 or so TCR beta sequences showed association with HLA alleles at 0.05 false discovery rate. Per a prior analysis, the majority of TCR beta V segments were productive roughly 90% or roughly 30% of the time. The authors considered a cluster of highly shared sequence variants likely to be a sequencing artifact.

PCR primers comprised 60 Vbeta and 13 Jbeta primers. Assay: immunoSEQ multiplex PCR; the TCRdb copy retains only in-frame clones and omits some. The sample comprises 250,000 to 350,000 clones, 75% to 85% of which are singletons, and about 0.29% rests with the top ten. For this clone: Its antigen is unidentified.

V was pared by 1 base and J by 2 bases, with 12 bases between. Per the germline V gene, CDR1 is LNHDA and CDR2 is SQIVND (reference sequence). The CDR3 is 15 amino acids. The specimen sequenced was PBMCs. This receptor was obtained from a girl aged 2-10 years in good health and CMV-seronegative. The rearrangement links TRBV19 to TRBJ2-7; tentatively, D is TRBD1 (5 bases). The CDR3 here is CASSIAGLTPYEQYF. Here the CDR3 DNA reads TGTGCCAGTAGTATAGCAGGGCTGACCCCCTACGAGCAGTACTTC. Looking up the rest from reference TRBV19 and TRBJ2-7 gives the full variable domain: DGGITQSPKYLFRKEGQNVTLSCEQNLNHDAMYWYRQDPGQGLRLIYYSQIVNDFQKGDIAEGYSVSREKKESFPLTVTSAQKNPTAFYLCASSIAGLTPYEQYFGPGTRLTVT.